The 27 T cell receptor beta chains in this list originate from one sample, sequenced in a study of blood T cell repertoires in COVID-19. Data came from immunoSEQ multiplex PCR; TCRdb stores just in-frame clones and leaves some out. The table records about 80,000 clones, over 70% of them present only once. Source material: peripheral blood. The receptors originated from a man older than 75 with acute or convalescent COVID-19.

The chain links TRBV14 to TRBJ1-2; 7 bases are shared with TRBD1. CDR3 length equals 16 residues. Germline CDR1 SGHDN, CDR2 FVKESK. V shed 1 base, J shed 1 base, and the junction held 6 bases outside the gene matches. The CDR3 DNA follows: TGTGCCAGCAGCCAAGTTCACAGGGGCAATAACTATGGCTACACCTTC. Protein: CASSQVHRGNNYGYTF.

This sequence joins TRBV15 and TRBJ2-5, with no clear D. V dropped 0 bases and J dropped 7 bases, with 6 bases sitting between them. CDR3 length: 12 amino acids. Germline CDR1 LNHNV, CDR2 YYDKDF (reference sequence). This chain's CDR3 is CATSRDERTQYF. In DNA form, the CDR3 reads TGTGCCACCAGCAGAGATGAGAGGACCCAGTACTTC.

This clone was seen a handful of times. The chain combines TRBV6-5 with TRBJ2-3, with a tentative D call TRBD1 (6 bases). Germline V gene sequence: CDR1 MNHEY, CDR2 SVGAGI. This CDR3 has 14 amino acids. The ends were cut back, 7 bases at V and 4 bases at J, with 15 bases in the middle. CDR3 in amino acids: CASNANRVSDTQYF. The CDR3 nucleotides are TGTGCCAGCAATGCTAACAGGGTGTCAGATACGCAGTATTTT.

J is TRBJ1-2 and V is TRBV5-6, with D perhaps matching TRBD1 (5 bases). This CDR3 is 14 amino acids long. Trimming removed 3 bases from V and 8 bases from J, with 17 bases in between. Germline CDR1 and CDR2: SGHDT and YYEEEE. CDR3 coding DNA: TGTGCCAGCAGCTCCCGGGGACTGCTTGGCGGCTACACCTTC. As protein: CASSSRGLLGGYTF.

The chain employs TRBV18 and TRBJ2-2, with a weak D call TRBD2 (5 bases). Germline CDR1 and CDR2: KGHSH and LQKENI. This CDR3 region has 15 residues. The V end was cut by 6 bases, the J end by 3 bases, with 14 bases between. CDR3 in DNA: TGTGCCAGCTCCCGCCTATTCGGGGACACCGGGGAGCTGTTTTTT. It is translated as CASSRLFGDTGELFF.

This clone is a singleton in its sample. This rearrangement joins TRBV5-1 to TRBJ1-1; D possibly corresponds to TRBD1 (6 bases). The V and J ends lost 3 bases and 2 bases respectively, with 14 bases between them. Germline CDR1 is SGHRS and CDR2 is YFSETQ. The CDR3 has 15 amino acids. The CDR3 reads CASSSAGALNTEAFF. CDR3 in DNA: TGCGCCAGCAGCTCCGCAGGGGCACTAAACACTGAAGCTTTCTTT.

The chain is built from TRBV19 and TRBJ1-2; D remains unclear. The CDR3 sequence is 15 residues long. The germline V and J ends were trimmed by 0 bases and 7 bases, with 15 bases remaining between them. The germline CDR1 and CDR2 sequences are LNHDA and SQIVND (reference sequence). CDR3 residues: CASSIDGRKAGGYTF. The CDR3 DNA is TGTGCCAGTAGTATAGATGGCAGGAAAGCTGGTGGCTACACCTTC.

The chain has TRBV5-8 and TRBJ2-7; TRBD2 is a possible D gene (5 bases). This CDR3 region has 12 residues. Trimming pared 2 bases from V and 4 bases from J, leaving 7 bases between. Germline CDR1 is SGHTS and CDR2 is YDEGEE. CDR3 in amino acids: CASSFSGYEQYF. The CDR3 DNA is TGTGCCAGCAGCTTTTCGGGGTACGAGCAGTACTTC. The full variable domain, with the rest looked up from reference TRBV5-8 and TRBJ2-7, is EAGVTQSPTHLIKTRGQQATLRCSPISGHTSVYWYQQALGLGLQFLLWYDEGEERNRGNFPPRFSGRQFPNYSSELNVNALELEDSALYLCASSFSGYEQYFGPGTRLTVT.

The J gene is TRBJ2-1, the V gene TRBV3-1 (or the pseudogene TRBV3-2); no reliable D call. The germline V and J ends were trimmed by 6 bases and 0 bases, with 6 bases remaining between them. This CDR3 comprises 13 residues. Germline CDR1 reads LGHDT; CDR2 reads YNNKEL (reference sequence). The CDR3 sequence is CASRESSYNEQFF. Written as DNA, the CDR3 is TGTGCCAGCAGGGAGAGCTCCTACAATGAGCAGTTCTTC.

The gene calls are TRBV7-2 and TRBJ1-1; D call uncertain. Germline-derived CDR1 and CDR2 are SGHTA and FQGNSA. With 5 bases removed from V and 5 bases from J, the gap between germline ends came to 12 bases. The CDR3 length is 13 residues. DNA for the CDR3: TGTGCCAGCAGCCGTCGACTTGAGACTGAAGCTTTCTTT. Translated: CASSRRLETEAFF.

This chain links TRBV7-3 with TRBJ1-1; D is perhaps TRBD1 (5 bases). From germline, CDR1 is SGHTA and CDR2 FQGTGA. Trimming took off 2 bases at V and 5 bases at J, with 12 bases between the two ends. This CDR3 is built from 14 residues. The CDR3 DNA reads TGTGCCAGCAGCTTAGGGGCGCAGGGAACTGAAGCTTTCTTT. It is translated as CASSLGAQGTEAFF. Full variable domain (rest looked up from reference TRBV7-3 and TRBJ1-1): GAGVSQTPSNKVTEKGKYVELRCDPISGHTALYWYRQSLGQGPEFLIYFQGTGAADDSGLPNDRFFAVRPEGSVSTLKIQRTERGDSAVYLCASSLGAQGTEAFFGQGTRLTVV.

Points on this clone: The identical CDR3 is also encoded by other nucleotide sequences in the sample. This chain uses TRBV12-3 or TRBV12-4 with TRBJ1-1, with D unclear. The CDR3 runs 11 residues. Trimming cost V 5 bases and J 5 bases, with 6 bases left between them. The CDR3 sequence is CASSQNTEAFF. CDR3 nucleotide sequence: TGTGCCAGCAGTCAGAATACTGAAGCTTTCTTT.

V is TRBV18 and J is TRBJ1-2, with 9 nucleotides matching TRBD1. After removal of 3 bases from V and 1 base from J, the junction contained 6 bases not matched to a gene. The CDR3 length is 16 residues. Germline assignment: CDR1 KGHSH and CDR2 LQKENI. The CDR3 DNA follows: TGTGCCAGCTCACCTCTGGGACAGGGAAATAACTATGGCTACACCTTC. This sequence encodes CASSPLGQGNNYGYTF.

J is TRBJ1-5 and V is TRBV6-5, with D maybe TRBD1 (6 bases). CDR3 length equals 14 residues. The germline V and J ends were trimmed by 6 bases and 5 bases, with 14 bases remaining between them. Germline V lookup: CDR1 MNHEY, CDR2 SVGAGI. As DNA, the CDR3 is TGTGCCAGCAGGGGGACGGACAGTCATCAGCCCCAGCATTTT. This sequence encodes CASRGTDSHQPQHF.

The chain uses TRBV5-1 and TRBJ1-2; 7 bases line up with TRBD1. CDR3 size: 14 residues. Germline CDR1 and CDR2: SGHRS and YFSETQ. V gave up 3 bases and J gave up 2 bases; unmatched junction bases: 4. The CDR3, as DNA: TGCGCCAGCAGCTATTCGACAGGGAACTATGGCTACACCTTC. Its translation: CASSYSTGNYGYTF. The full variable domain, completed using reference TRBV5-1 and TRBJ1-2, is KAGVTQTPRYLIKTRGQQVTLSCSPISGHRSVSWYQQTPGQGLQFLFEYFSETQRNKGNFPGRFSGRQFSNSRSEMNVSTLELGDSALYLCASSYSTGNYGYTFGSGTRLTVV.

The genes are TRBV10-3 and TRBJ2-7, with 16 bases matching TRBD2. The germline CDR1 and CDR2 sequences are ENHRY and SYGVKD. The CDR3 has 16 amino acids. J gave up 0 bases and V 9 bases, and 5 bases lay outside the gene matches. The DNA for the CDR3 is TGTGCCATTGGGACTAGCGGGGGGGGTTCCTCCTACGAGCAGTACTTC. Protein sequence: CAIGTSGGGSSYEQYF.

This chain uses TRBV5-1 with TRBJ2-5; 8 bases agree with TRBD1. V lost 5 bases to trimming and J lost 9 bases; unmatched junction nucleotides: 15. The germline CDR1 and CDR2 sequences are SGHRS and YFSETQ. The CDR3 is made up of 15 amino acids. CDR3 protein: CASRRVTGEVGAQYF. The CDR3 DNA reads TGCGCCAGCAGACGAGTGACAGGGGAGGTCGGGGCCCAGTACTTC.

This clone has just a few counts. CDR3 coding DNA: TGTGCCAGCAGAGTTCCACAGGGTACCTCCGGCTACACCTTC. Amino acids: CASRVPQGTSGYTF. The rearrangement uses TRBV6-5 and TRBJ1-2; D may be TRBD1 (6 bases). Germline V gene lookup returns CDR1 MNHEY and CDR2 SVGAGI. The CDR3 spans 14 residues. Deletions cut 6 bases from V and 8 bases from J, with 19 bases between.

This rearrangement joins TRBV14 to TRBJ2-7; 10 bases line up with TRBD2. The CDR3 runs 17 residues. CDR1 is SGHDN and CDR2 is FVKESK in the germline V gene. Germline trimming cut 1 base from V and 0 bases from J; bases unmatched to any gene: 6. The CDR3 DNA reads as TGTGCCAGCAGCCAAGGGGTCAGGACTAGCGGCTCCTACGAGCAGTACTTC. Protein sequence: CASSQGVRTSGSYEQYF. The full variable domain, rest sourced from reference TRBV14 and TRBJ2-7, is EAGVTQFPSHSVIEKGQTVTLRCDPISGHDNLYWYRRVMGKEIKFLLHFVKESKQDESGMPNNRFLAERTGGTYSTLKVQPAELEDSGVYFCASSQGVRTSGSYEQYFGPGTRLTVT.

This clone came up once. The chain is built from TRBV4-1 and TRBJ1-1, with D unclear. The germline gives CDR1 MGHRA, CDR2 YSYEKL. CDR3 length: 15 amino acids. V gave up 0 bases and J gave up 0 bases, with 8 bases separating them. The CDR3 nucleotides are TGCGCCAGCAGCCAAGAGGCAGTTATGAACACTGAAGCTTTCTTT. It encodes CASSQEAVMNTEAFF.

As concerns this clone: The identical CDR3 is also encoded by other nucleotide sequences in the sample. The rearrangement links TRBV11-2 to TRBJ1-1; D gene uncertain. Per germline, CDR1 SGHAT and CDR2 FQNNGV. V lost 1 base and J 3 bases, leaving 6 bases between the germline ends. CDR3 length: 13 amino acids. The CDR3 DNA sequence: TGTGCCAGCAGCTTAGCGGGATACACTGAAGCTTTCTTT. It encodes CASSLAGYTEAFF.

This chain connects TRBV27 to TRBJ1-5; D possibly corresponds to TRBD1 (6 bases). Trimming pared 2 bases from V and 4 bases from J, leaving 6 bases between. This CDR3 region has 13 residues. Germline V gives CDR1 MNHEY, CDR2 SMNVEV (reference sequence). The CDR3 region has the DNA TGTGCCAGCAGTTTAACAGGGAATCAGCCCCAGCATTTT. Amino acids: CASSLTGNQPQHF.

This chain links TRBV10-3 with TRBJ1-2; TRBD1 matches at 9 bases. The germline V gene has CDR1 ENHRY and CDR2 SYGVKD. V lost 6 bases, J lost 2 bases, and 4 bases stayed unmatched. The CDR3 spans 14 residues. The CDR3 sequence is CAISPGQGNYGYTF. The CDR3 nucleotides are TGTGCCATCAGCCCGGGACAGGGAAACTATGGCTACACCTTC.

The chain uses TRBV15 and TRBJ2-2, with 7 bases matching TRBD1. The germline CDR1 and CDR2 sequences are LNHNV and YYDKDF (reference sequence). The CDR3 extends over 17 amino acids. J gave up 0 bases and V 0 bases, and 4 bases lay outside the gene matches. The CDR3 DNA follows: TGTGCCACCAGCAGAGATCCCGGGACAGCGAACACCGGGGAGCTGTTTTTT. As protein: CATSRDPGTANTGELFF.

V is TRBV11-2 and J is TRBJ2-7; tentatively, D is TRBD1 (6 bases). The germline V and J ends were trimmed by 5 bases and 3 bases, with 17 bases remaining between them. CDR1 and CDR2 from the germline V gene are SGHAT and FQNNGV. The CDR3 spans 15 residues. This chain's CDR3 is CASSEGHRVLYEQYF. The CDR3 nucleotides read TGTGCCAGCAGCGAAGGGCACAGGGTTCTCTACGAGCAGTACTTC.

J is TRBJ1-1 and V is TRBV7-8, with D uncertain. Trimming stripped 2 bases from V and 7 bases from J, with 8 bases between. CDR3 length: 12 residues. The V gene's germline CDR1 is SGHVS and CDR2 FQNEAQ. CDR3 nucleotide sequence: TGTGCCAGCAGCTTATCGAGTCGTGAAGCTTTCTTT. The encoded protein is CASSLSSREAFF.

This clone was recorded once. J is TRBJ2-7 and V is TRBV5-1; TRBD2 might be the D (7 bases). The CDR3 is 13 residues long. The V gene lost 2 bases and the J gene lost 5 bases, with 11 bases spanning the gap. Germline V gene lookup returns CDR1 SGHRS and CDR2 YFSETQ. CDR3 DNA sequence: TGCGCCAGCAGCTTTAGGGGGGGCGACGAGCAGTACTTC. Its translation: CASSFRGGDEQYF.